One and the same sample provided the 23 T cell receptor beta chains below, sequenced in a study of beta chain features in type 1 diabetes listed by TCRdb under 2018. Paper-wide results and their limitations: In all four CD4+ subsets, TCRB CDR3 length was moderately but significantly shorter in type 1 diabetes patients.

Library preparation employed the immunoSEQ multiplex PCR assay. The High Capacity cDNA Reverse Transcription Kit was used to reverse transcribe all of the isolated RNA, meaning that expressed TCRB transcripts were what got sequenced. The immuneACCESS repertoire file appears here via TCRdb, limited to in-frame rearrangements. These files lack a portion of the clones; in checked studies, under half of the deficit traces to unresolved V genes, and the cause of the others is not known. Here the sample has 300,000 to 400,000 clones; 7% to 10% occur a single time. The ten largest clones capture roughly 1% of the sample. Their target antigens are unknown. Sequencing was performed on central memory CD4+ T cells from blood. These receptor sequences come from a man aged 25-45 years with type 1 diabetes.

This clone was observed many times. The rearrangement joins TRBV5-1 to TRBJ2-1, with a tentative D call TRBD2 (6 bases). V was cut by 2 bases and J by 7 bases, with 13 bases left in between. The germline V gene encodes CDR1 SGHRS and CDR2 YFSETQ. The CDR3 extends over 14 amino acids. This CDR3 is CASSLLAATNEQFF. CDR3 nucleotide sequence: TGCGCCAGCAGCTTACTAGCCGCCACAAATGAGCAGTTCTTC.

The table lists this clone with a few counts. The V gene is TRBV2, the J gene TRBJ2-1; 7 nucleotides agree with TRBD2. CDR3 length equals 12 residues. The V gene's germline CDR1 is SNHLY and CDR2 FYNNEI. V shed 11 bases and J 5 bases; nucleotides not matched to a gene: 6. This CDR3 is CAGEGLNNEQFF. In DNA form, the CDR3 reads TGTGCCGGGGAGGGGCTAAACAATGAGCAGTTCTTC.

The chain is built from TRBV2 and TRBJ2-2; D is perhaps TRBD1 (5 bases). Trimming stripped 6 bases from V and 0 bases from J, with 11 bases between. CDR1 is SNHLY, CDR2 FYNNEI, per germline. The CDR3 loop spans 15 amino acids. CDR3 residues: CASRGATTNTGELFF. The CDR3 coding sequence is TGTGCCAGCAGAGGGGCAACAACGAACACCGGGGAGCTGTTTTTT.

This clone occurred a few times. The CDR3 coding sequence is TGTGCCAGCGAGGGGGCAGGGGCGAATGAAAAACTGTTTTTT. This gives the protein CASEGAGANEKLFF. The V gene is TRBV6-5, the J gene TRBJ1-4; 7 nucleotides match TRBD1. The V segment lost 8 bases and the J segment 5 bases; nucleotides outside the gene matches: 8. Germline CDR1 is MNHEY and CDR2 is SVGAGI. The CDR3 has 14 amino acids.

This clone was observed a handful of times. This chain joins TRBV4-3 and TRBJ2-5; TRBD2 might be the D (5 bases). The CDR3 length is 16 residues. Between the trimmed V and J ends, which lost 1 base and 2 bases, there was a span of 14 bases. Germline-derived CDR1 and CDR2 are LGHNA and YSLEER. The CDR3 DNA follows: TGCGCCAGCAGCCAAGGTGCAATTCGGGGTCAAGAGACCCAGTACTTC. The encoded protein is CASSQGAIRGQETQYF.

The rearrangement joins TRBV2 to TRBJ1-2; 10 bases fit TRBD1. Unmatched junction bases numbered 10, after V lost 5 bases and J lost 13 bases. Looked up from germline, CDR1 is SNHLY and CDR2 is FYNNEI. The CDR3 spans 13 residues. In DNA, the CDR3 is TGTGCCAGCAGTTCCGGGACAGGGGATCGGAGCACCTTC. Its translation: CASSSGTGDRSTF.

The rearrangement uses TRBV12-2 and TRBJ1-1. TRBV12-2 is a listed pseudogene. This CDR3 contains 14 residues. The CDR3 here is CASRFLGGDTEAFF. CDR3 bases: TGTGCAAGTCGCTTCCTTGGGGGGGACACTGAAGCTTTCTTT.

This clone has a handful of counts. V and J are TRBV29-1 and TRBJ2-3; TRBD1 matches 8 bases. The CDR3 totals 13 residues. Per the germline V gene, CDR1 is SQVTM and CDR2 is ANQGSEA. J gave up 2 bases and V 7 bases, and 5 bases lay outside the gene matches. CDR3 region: CSAGGQDTDTQYF. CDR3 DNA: TGCAGCGCCGGGGGACAGGACACAGATACGCAGTATTTT.

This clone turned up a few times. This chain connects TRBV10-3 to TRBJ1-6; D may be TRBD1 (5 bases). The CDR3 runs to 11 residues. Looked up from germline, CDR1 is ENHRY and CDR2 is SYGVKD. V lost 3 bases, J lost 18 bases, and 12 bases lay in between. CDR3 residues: CAISDGGKDHF. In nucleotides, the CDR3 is TGTGCCATCAGTGATGGGGGGAAAGACCACTTT.

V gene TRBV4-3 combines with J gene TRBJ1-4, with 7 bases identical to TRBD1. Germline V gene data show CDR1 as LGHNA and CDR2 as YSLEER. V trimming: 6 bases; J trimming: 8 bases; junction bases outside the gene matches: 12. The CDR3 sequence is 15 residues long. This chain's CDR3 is CASSRQGKEGEKLFF. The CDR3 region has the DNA TGCGCCAGCAGTCGACAGGGAAAAGAGGGGGAAAAACTGTTTTTT.

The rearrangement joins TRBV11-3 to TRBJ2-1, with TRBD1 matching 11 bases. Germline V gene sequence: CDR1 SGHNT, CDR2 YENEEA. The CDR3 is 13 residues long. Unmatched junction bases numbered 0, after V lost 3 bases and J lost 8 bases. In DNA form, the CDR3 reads TGTGCCAGCAGCTTGGGACAGGGGGATGAGCAGTTCTTC. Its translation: CASSLGQGDEQFF.

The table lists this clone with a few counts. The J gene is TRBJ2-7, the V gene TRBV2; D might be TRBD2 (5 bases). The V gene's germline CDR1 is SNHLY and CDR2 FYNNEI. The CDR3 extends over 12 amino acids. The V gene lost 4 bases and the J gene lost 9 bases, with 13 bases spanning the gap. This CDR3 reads CASSAEAFGQYF. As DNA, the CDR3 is TGTGCCAGCAGTGCGGAGGCCTTCGGGCAGTACTTC.

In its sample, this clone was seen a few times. The CDR3 bases are TGTGCCAGCTCACCACGGCAGGGTAATTCTGGGGCCAACGTCCTGACTTTC. It translates to CASSPRQGNSGANVLTF. The chain joins TRBV18 to TRBJ2-6; TRBD1 is a possible D gene (5 bases). The CDR3 runs to 17 residues. V shed 1 base and J shed 1 base, with 11 bases lying between them. Germline CDR1 and CDR2: KGHSH and LQKENI.

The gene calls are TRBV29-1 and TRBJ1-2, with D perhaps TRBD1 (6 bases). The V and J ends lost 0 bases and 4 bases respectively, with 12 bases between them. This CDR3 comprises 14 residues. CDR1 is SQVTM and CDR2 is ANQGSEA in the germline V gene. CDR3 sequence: CSVEDQGQGYGYTF. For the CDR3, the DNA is TGCAGCGTTGAAGATCAGGGGCAAGGCTATGGCTACACCTTC.

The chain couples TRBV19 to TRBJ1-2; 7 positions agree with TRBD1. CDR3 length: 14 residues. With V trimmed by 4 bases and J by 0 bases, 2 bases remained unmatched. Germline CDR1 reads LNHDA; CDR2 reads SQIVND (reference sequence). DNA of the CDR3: TGTGCCAGTAGTAACAGGGGACCTAACTATGGCTACACCTTC. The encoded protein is CASSNRGPNYGYTF.

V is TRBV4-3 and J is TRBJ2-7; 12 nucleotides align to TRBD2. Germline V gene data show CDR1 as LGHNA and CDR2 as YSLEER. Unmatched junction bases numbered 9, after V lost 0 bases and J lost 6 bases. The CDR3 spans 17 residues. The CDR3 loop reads CASSQDGPSGGASEQYF. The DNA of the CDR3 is TGCGCCAGCAGCCAAGATGGCCCTAGCGGGGGGGCCAGCGAGCAGTACTTC.

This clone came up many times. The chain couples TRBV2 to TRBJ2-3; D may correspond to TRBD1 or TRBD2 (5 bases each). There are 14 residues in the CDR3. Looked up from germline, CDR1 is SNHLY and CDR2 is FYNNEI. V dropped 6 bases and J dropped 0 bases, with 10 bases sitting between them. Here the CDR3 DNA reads TGTGCCAGCAGCGGGACCGCTAGCACAGATACGCAGTATTTT. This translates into CASSGTASTDTQYF.

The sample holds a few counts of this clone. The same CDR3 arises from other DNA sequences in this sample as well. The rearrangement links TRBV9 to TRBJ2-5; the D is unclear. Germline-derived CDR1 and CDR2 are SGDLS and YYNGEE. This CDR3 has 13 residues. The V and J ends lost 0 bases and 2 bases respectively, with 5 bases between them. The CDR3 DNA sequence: TGTGCCAGCAGCGTAGCGGGTCAAGAGACCCAGTACTTC. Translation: CASSVAGQETQYF.

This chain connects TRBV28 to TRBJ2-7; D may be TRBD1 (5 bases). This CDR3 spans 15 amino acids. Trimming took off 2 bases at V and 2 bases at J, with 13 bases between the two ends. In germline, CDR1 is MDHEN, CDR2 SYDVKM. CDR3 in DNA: TGTGCCAGCAGTTTAGCGGTCGCAGGGCCCTACGAGCAGTACTTC. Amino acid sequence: CASSLAVAGPYEQYF.

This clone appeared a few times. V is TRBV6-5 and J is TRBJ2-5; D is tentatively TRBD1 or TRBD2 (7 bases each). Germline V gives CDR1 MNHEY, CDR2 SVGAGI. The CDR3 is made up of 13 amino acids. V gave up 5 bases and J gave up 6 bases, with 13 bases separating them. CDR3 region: CASSMTGTKTQYF. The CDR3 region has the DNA TGTGCCAGCAGTATGACAGGGACTAAGACCCAGTACTTC.

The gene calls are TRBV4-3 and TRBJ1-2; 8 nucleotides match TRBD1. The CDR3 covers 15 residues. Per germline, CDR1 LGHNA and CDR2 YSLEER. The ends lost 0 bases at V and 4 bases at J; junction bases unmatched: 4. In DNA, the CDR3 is TGCGCCAGCAGCCAAGAGGGGGGACAGGCCTATGGCTACACCTTC. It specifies CASSQEGGQAYGYTF.

The CDR3: CASSRPGANVLTF. CDR3 bases: TGTGCCAGCAGCCGCCCGGGGGCCAACGTCCTGACTTTC. This chain links TRBV7-2 with TRBJ2-6; D not resolved. Germline CDR1 SGHTA, CDR2 FQGNSA. The CDR3 contains 13 residues. Trimming took off 5 bases at V and 4 bases at J, with 6 bases between the two ends.

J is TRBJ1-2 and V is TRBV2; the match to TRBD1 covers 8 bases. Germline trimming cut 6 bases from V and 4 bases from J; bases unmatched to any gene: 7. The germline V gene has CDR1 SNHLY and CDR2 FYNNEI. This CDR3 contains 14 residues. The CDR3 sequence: CASRGDRRGYGYTF. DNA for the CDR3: TGTGCCAGCAGAGGGGACAGGCGCGGCTATGGCTACACCTTC.